This T cell receptor (beta chain) is from a study of T cell responses to AZD1222 COVID-19 vaccine. The germline V gene has CDR1 SGHDN and CDR2 FVKESK. This CDR3 region has 14 residues. Trimming left V 0 bases short and J 5 bases short, with 10 bases between. The protocol was immunoSEQ multiplex PCR, while the TCRdb copy is restricted to in-frame clones and leaves out a portion. Here the sample spans about 97,000 clones, around 89% being singletons. In regard to this clone: Its antigen is undetermined.

Whole-study findings and limits: Spike was spanned by vaccine-associated CD4 TCRs, with dominance at 160-218 and 743-854.

The material sequenced was peripheral blood, taken on day 0 of AZD1222 vaccination. This sequence originates from an adult in good health. This sequence joins TRBV14 and TRBJ1-2; D uncertain. CDR3 coding DNA: TGTGCCAGCAGCCAAGATTCCCCTTCATATGGCTACACCTTC. This encodes CASSQDSPSYGYTF.